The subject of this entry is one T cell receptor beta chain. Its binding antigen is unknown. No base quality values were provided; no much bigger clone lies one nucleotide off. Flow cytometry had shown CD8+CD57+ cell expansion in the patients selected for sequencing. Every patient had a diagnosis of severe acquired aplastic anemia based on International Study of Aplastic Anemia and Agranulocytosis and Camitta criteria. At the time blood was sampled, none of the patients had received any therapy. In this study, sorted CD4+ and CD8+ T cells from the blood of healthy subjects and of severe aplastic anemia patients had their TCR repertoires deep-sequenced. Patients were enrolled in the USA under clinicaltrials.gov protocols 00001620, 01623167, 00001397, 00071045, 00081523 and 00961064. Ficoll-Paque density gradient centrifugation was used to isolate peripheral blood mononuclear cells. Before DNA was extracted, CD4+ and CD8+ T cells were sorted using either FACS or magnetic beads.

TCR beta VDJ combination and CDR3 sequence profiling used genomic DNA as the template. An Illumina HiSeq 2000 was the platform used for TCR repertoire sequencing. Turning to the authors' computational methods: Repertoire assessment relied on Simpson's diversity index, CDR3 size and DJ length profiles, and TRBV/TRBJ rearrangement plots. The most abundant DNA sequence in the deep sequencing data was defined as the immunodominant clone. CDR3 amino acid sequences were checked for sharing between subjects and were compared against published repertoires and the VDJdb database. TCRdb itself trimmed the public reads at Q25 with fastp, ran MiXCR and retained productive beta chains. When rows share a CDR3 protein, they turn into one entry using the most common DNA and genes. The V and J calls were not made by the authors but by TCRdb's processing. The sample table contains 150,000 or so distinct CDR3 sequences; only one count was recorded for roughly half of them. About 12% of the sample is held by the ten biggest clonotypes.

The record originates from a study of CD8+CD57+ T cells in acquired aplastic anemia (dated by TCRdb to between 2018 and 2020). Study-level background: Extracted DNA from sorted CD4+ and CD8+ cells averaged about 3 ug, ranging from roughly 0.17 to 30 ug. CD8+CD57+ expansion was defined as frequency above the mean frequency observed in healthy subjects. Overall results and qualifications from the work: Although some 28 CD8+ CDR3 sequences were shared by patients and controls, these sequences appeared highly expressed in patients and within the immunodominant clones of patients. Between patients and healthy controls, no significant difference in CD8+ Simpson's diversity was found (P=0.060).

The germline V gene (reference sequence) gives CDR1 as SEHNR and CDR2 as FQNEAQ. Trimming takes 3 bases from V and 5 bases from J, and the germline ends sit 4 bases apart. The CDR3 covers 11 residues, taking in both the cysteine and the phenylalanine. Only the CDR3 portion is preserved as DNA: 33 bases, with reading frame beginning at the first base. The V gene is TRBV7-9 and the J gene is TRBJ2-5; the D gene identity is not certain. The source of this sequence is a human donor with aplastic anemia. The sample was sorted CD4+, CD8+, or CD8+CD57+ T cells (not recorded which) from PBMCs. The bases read TGTGCCAGCAGCTTTATGGAGACCCAGTACTTC. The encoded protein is CASSFMETQYF.